This TCR beta chain was identified during a study of T cell responses to AZD1222 COVID-19 vaccine. General study findings and limits: Repertoires were obtained only post-peak T cell response.

TCRdb keeps only in-frame clones here, not all; method: immunoSEQ multiplex PCR. The repertoire holds approximately 71,000 clones, 85% to 90% seen once, with less than 9.5% in the top ten. V was trimmed by 7 bases and J by 8 bases, leaving 11 bases between them. Germline V gives CDR1 SNHLY, CDR2 FYNNEI. The CDR3 runs to 12 residues. For this clone: Its antigen is unidentified.

The chain has TRBV2 and TRBJ1-4; no reliable D call. The sample in question was peripheral blood, obtained on day 0 of AZD1222 vaccination. This clonotype was obtained from an adult in good health. As DNA, the CDR3 is TGTGCCAGCAATGCCAATGGGGAAAAACTGTTTTTT. Translating it yields CASNANGEKLFF.